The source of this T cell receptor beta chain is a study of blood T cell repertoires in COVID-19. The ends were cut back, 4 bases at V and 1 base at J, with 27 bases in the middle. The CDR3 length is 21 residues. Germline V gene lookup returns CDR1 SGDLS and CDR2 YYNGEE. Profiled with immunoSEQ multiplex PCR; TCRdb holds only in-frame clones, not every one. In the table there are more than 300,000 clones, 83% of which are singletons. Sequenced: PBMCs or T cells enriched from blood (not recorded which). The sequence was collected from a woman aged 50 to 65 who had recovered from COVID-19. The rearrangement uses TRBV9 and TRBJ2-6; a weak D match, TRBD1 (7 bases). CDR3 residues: CASSLQGLYRDSSSGANVLTF. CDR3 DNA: TGTGCCAGCAGCTTACAGGGGTTATATCGGGACTCCTCGTCTGGGGCCAACGTCCTGACTTTC.